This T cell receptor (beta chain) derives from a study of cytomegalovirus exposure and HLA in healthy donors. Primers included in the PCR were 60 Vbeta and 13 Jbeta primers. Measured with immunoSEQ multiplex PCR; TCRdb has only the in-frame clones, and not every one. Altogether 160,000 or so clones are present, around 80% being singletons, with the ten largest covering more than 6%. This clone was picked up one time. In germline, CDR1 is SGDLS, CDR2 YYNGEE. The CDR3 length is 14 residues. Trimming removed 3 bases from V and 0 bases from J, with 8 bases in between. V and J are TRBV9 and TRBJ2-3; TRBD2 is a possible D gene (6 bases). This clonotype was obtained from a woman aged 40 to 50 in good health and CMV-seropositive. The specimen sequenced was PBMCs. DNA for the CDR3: TGTGCCAGCAGCGCCGGGGGAAGCACAGATACGCAGTATTTT. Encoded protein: CASSAGGSTDTQYF.